This TCR beta chain was recorded in a study of T cell repertoires in cytomegalovirus infection. Study context: HLA-B-restricted CMV epitopes that are well studied, plus recently identified HLA-C-restricted ones, were used by the study. Indications came from public TCR beta signatures; they pointed to CMV infection and to a matching HLA type.

This CDR3 is 18 amino acids long. Per the germline V gene, CDR1 is SGHVS and CDR2 is FNYEAQ. Trimming removed 0 bases from V and 4 bases from J; junction bases left unmatched: 7. TCRdb re-derived calls from the reads in MiXCR, one entry per CDR3 protein. Here the sample spans fewer than 1,000,000 distinct CDR3 sequences, approximately 31% being singletons. Concerning this clonotype itself: Its antigen is still unknown.

Overall study results and limits: Summed frequency of public TCR beta families distinguished CMV carriers with the relevant HLA. It was HLA-C-restricted CMV-specific TCR beta clonotypes that dominated the response ex vivo.

This chain links TRBV7-6 with TRBJ2-1; 12 bases line up with TRBD1. The clonotype was recovered from a human donor in good health (CMV status not recorded). Some clones in this sample may be carry-over from other donors' samples. The sample was cultured CD8+ T cells from PBMCs, taken from culture after CMV antigen stimulation. As DNA, the CDR3 is TGTGCCAGCAGCTTAGCGGGGACAGGGGGCGACTTTTACAATGAGCAGTTCTTC. This encodes CASSLAGTGGDFYNEQFF.